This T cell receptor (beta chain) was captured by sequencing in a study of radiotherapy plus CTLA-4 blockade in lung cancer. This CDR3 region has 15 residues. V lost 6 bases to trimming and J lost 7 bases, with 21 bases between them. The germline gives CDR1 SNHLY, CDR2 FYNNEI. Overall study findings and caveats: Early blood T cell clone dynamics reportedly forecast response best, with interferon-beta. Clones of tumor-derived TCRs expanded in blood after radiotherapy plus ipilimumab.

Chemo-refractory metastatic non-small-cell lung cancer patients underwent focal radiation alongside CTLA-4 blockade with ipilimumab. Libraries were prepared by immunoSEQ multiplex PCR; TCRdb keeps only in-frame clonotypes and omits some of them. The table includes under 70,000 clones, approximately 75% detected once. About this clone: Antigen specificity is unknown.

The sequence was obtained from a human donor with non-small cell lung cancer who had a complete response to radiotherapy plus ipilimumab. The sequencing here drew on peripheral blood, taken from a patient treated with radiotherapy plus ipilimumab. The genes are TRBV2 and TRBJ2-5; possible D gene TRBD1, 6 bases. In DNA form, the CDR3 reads TGTGCCAGCAGCCCTCGGGACACCCGGCAGGGGACCCAGTACTTC. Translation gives CASSPRDTRQGTQYF.